Each of the 32 T cell receptor beta chains below was sequenced from the same sample in a study of naive and memory T cell subsets. What these receptors recognize is not known. The beta constant-region primer was an equimolar mix of two oligonucleotides covering TRBC1 and TRBC2. Nested alpha and beta constant-region primers with the SP2 primer drove four PCR rounds on ligated cDNA. Using its own MiXCR run on the UMI-ligation and nested PCR reads, TCRdb lists one record per CDR3 protein. Here the sample spans about 140,000 distinct CDR3 sequences, roughly a fifth being singletons. Study conclusions and caveats: Naive repertoires, especially CD8, held a few larger clonotypes, possibly memory cells re-expressing CD45RA.

Sequenced input: naive CD8+ T cells from blood. The source of these receptors is a human donor in good health.

V usage is TRBV5-6 and J usage is TRBJ2-1; D unclear. The CDR3 sequence is 14 residues long. Trimming took off 4 bases at V and 3 bases at J, with 11 bases between the two ends. Germline assignment: CDR1 SGHDT and CDR2 YYEEEE. CDR3 sequence: CASSPVTYYNEQFF. CDR3 nucleotides: TGTGCCAGCAGCCCCGTAACCTACTACAATGAGCAGTTCTTC.

This sequence joins TRBV28 and TRBJ2-7, with 8 bases fitting TRBD1. With 5 bases clipped from V and 0 bases from J, the junction kept 9 bases outside the gene matches. Per germline, CDR1 MDHEN and CDR2 SYDVKM. The CDR3 sequence is 16 residues long. CDR3 protein: CASSPRDRLSSYEQYF. Written as DNA, the CDR3 is TGTGCCAGCAGTCCCCGGGACAGGCTGAGCTCCTACGAGCAGTACTTC.

This clonotype has only a few counts. The chain combines TRBV28 with TRBJ2-7; a possible D gene is TRBD1 (6 bases). Germline CDR1 is MDHEN and CDR2 is SYDVKM. Between the trimmed V and J ends, which lost 6 bases and 3 bases, there was a span of 12 bases. This CDR3 is 13 amino acids long. The chain's CDR3 is CASRGHGDYEQYF. The DNA for the CDR3 is TGTGCCAGCAGGGGACACGGGGACTACGAGCAGTACTTC.

The sample holds a few counts of this clonotype. The chain recombines TRBV4-1 with TRBJ2-1; 12 bases line up with TRBD2. The CDR3 consists of 17 residues. Germline loops: CDR1 MGHRA, CDR2 YSYEKL. With 2 bases clipped from V and 10 bases from J, the junction kept 12 bases outside the gene matches. The CDR3 nucleotides are TGCGCCAGCAGCCAAATCTCTGCCCTAGCGGGAGGGGGGGAGCAGTTCTTC. It encodes CASSQISALAGGGEQFF.

This clonotype was seen a handful of times. V and J are TRBV28 and TRBJ2-1, with D unclear. V was cut by 5 bases and J by 5 bases, with 10 bases left in between. Per germline, CDR1 MDHEN and CDR2 SYDVKM. The length of the CDR3 is 13 residues. CDR3 protein: CASSPSSDNEQFF. The CDR3 DNA is TGTGCCAGCAGTCCCTCGTCGGACAATGAGCAGTTCTTC. The whole variable domain, filled in from reference TRBV28 and TRBJ2-1, reads DVKVTQSSRYLVKRTGEKVFLECVQDMDHENMFWYRQDPGLGLRLIYFSYDVKMKEKGDIPEGYSVSREKKERFSLILESASTNQTSMYLCASSPSSDNEQFFGPGTRLTVL.

The chain combines TRBV2 with TRBJ2-5; no reliable D call. V was trimmed by 3 bases and J by 4 bases, leaving 9 bases between them. The V gene's germline CDR1 is SNHLY and CDR2 FYNNEI. This CDR3 comprises 13 residues. The chain's CDR3 is CASSEDPLETQYF. CDR3 sequence (DNA): TGTGCCAGCAGTGAGGACCCCCTAGAGACCCAGTACTTC.

The chain carries TRBV30 and TRBJ1-6, with no clear D. The germline V gene has CDR1 GTSNPN and CDR2 SVGIG (reference sequence). Trimming took off 4 bases at V and 1 base at J, with 11 bases between the two ends. The CDR3 length is 15 residues. The CDR3 DNA is TGTGCCTGGACCGGGCCGGGATCCTATAATTCACCCCTCCACTTT. Its protein is CAWTGPGSYNSPLHF.

This clonotype was detected a few times. The CDR3 sequence: CAISESGTGTYEQYF. DNA of the CDR3: TGTGCCATCAGTGAGTCTGGGACAGGGACCTACGAGCAGTACTTC. This chain links TRBV10-3 with TRBJ2-7, with 9 bases aligning to TRBD1. CDR3 size: 15 residues. CDR1 and CDR2 from the germline V gene are ENHRY and SYGVKD. Trimming cost V 0 bases and J 2 bases; bases outside gene matches: 2.

This clonotype was seen only a few times. This rearrangement joins TRBV28 to TRBJ2-5; 10 bases are a match to TRBD2. Per the germline V gene, CDR1 is MDHEN and CDR2 is SYDVKM. This CDR3 region has 15 residues. Trimming at V came to 5 bases and at J to 0 bases, leaving 3 bases not matched to a gene. The CDR3 reads CASSPLAGDQETQYF. The CDR3 DNA reads as TGTGCCAGCAGTCCCCTAGCGGGGGACCAAGAGACCCAGTACTTC.

The rearrangement links TRBV27 to TRBJ2-1; 14 nucleotides line up with TRBD2. Germline assignment: CDR1 MNHEY and CDR2 SMNVEV (reference sequence). Trimming took 5 bases from V and 5 from J; bases not matched to a gene: 8. CDR3 length: 17 residues. This chain's CDR3 is CASSVRLAGGPDNEQFF. The CDR3, as DNA: TGTGCCAGCAGTGTAAGACTAGCGGGAGGGCCTGACAATGAGCAGTTCTTC.

This clonotype has a count of ten or more. The rearrangement joins TRBV11-2 to TRBJ1-5; no clear D gene. Trimming shortened V by 1 base and J by 0 bases, and 7 bases separated the two germline ends. The V gene's germline CDR1 is SGHAT and CDR2 FQNNGV. The CDR3 has 15 residues. The chain's CDR3 is CASSLVRPSNQPQHF. For the CDR3, the DNA is TGTGCCAGCAGCTTAGTCAGACCTAGCAATCAGCCCCAGCATTTT.

There are a few counts of this clonotype. The V and J genes are TRBV7-6 and TRBJ2-7; D is unclear. Germline CDR1 and CDR2: SGHVS and FNYEAQ. This CDR3 has 15 amino acids. The V end was cut by 5 bases, the J end by 0 bases, with 14 bases between. The DNA for the CDR3 is TGTGCCAGCAGCCCGCCGGACGGGCACTCCTACGAGCAGTACTTC. Its translation is CASSPPDGHSYEQYF.

The chain combines TRBV19 with TRBJ2-2; the D gene could be TRBD1 or TRBD2 (5 bases each). Trimming removed 11 bases from V and 6 bases from J, with 25 bases in between. The CDR3 runs to 16 residues. Per germline, CDR1 LNHDA and CDR2 SQIVND (reference sequence). The CDR3 DNA reads TGTGCCGCCAGTATCGGGCCCGGGACCTCTCCCGGGGAGCTGTTTTTT. It specifies CAASIGPGTSPGELFF. The variable domain in full, with the rest retrieved from reference TRBV19 and TRBJ2-2, is DGGITQSPKYLFRKEGQNVTLSCEQNLNHDAMYWYRQDPGQGLRLIYYSQIVNDFQKGDIAEGYSVSREKKESFPLTVTSAQKNPTAFYLCAASIGPGTSPGELFFGEGSRLTVL.

CDR3 nucleotide sequence: TGTGCCAGCAGCGCTGCACAGGGGGTCTACGAGCAGTACTTC. Encoded protein: CASSAAQGVYEQYF. The chain recombines TRBV6-5 with TRBJ2-7; 8 bases agree with TRBD1. The J segment lost 3 bases and the V segment lost 6 bases, leaving 7 bases of the junction unmatched. This CDR3 has 14 residues. CDR1 and CDR2 (germline): MNHEY, SVGAGI.

This clonotype showed up just a few times. The chain recombines TRBV13 with TRBJ2-7, with 11 bases identical to TRBD1. The V gene's germline CDR1 is PRHDT and CDR2 FYEKMQ (reference sequence). The CDR3 sequence is 14 residues long. V shed 3 bases, J shed 7 bases, and the junction held 5 bases outside the gene matches. In DNA form, the CDR3 reads TGTGCCAGCAGCTTGGACAGGGGGCGAGGTGAGCAGTACTTC. Protein product: CASSLDRGRGEQYF.

Only a few counts were recorded for this clonotype. This sequence joins TRBV12-3 or TRBV12-4 and TRBJ1-2, with D possibly being TRBD1 (6 bases). The CDR3 runs 11 residues. V lost 5 bases to trimming and J lost 8 bases, with 9 bases between them. CDR3 sequence: CASSHQGGYTF. The CDR3 DNA reads as TGTGCCAGCAGTCATCAGGGGGGCTACACCTTC.

J is TRBJ2-2 and V is TRBV28; a possible D gene is TRBD1 (6 bases). Trimming took off 5 bases at V and 4 bases at J, with 14 bases between the two ends. The CDR3 covers 15 residues. Germline V gene data show CDR1 as MDHEN and CDR2 as SYDVKM. CDR3 in amino acids: CASSLQGSPTGELFF. The CDR3 bases are TGTGCCAGCAGTCTACAGGGTAGTCCCACCGGGGAGCTGTTTTTT.

This clonotype showed up just a few times. The rearrangement links TRBV21-1 to TRBJ2-7; the table's D call, TRBD1, has no DNA check behind it. TRBV21-1 is recorded as a pseudogene. The CDR3 is 14 amino acids. In DNA form, the CDR3 reads TGTGCCAGCAGCAAACGGACAGGTTCGGACGAGCAGTACTTC. This translates into CASSKRTGSDEQYF.

As to this clonotype: Relative to the germline gene, one junction end is altered; a read error may explain this. The V and J genes are TRBV27 and TRBJ2-1; 8 bases match TRBD2. The germline CDR1 and CDR2 sequences are MNHEY and SMNVEV (reference sequence). CDR3 length: 14 residues. CDR3 loop: CASRPGLAYNEQIF. CDR3 bases: TGTGCCAGCAGACCCGGACTAGCCTACAATGAGCAGATCTTC.

Ten or more counts support this clonotype. The DNA of the CDR3 is TGTGCCAGCAGCCCTGCGTGGAGACATGGCGAGCAGTACTTC. It yields the protein CASSPAWRHGEQYF. The V gene is TRBV9, the J gene TRBJ2-7, with D unresolved. This CDR3 is 14 amino acids long. The ends were cut back, 4 bases at V and 6 bases at J, with 17 bases in the middle. In germline, CDR1 is SGDLS, CDR2 YYNGEE.

The chain links TRBV28 to TRBJ2-7; D is ambiguous. The V gene's germline CDR1 is MDHEN and CDR2 SYDVKM. V lost 5 bases to trimming and J lost 0 bases, with 8 bases between them. The CDR3 extends over 13 amino acids. In nucleotides, the CDR3 is TGTGCCAGCAGTCTCCGGGTCTCCTACGAGCAGTACTTC. Translated, it gives CASSLRVSYEQYF.

A few counts support this clonotype. The chain employs TRBV27 and TRBJ2-7; D may be TRBD1 or TRBD2 (5 bases each). The CDR3 is 17 amino acids. The germline CDR1 and CDR2 sequences are MNHEY and SMNVEV (reference sequence). Deletions cut 3 bases from V and 0 bases from J, with 18 bases between. CDR3 sequence reads: CASSLRGVTMFSYEQYF. CDR3 sequence (DNA): TGTGCCAGCAGTTTGAGGGGCGTGACTATGTTCTCCTACGAGCAGTACTTC.

There are a few counts of this clonotype. The V and J genes are TRBV6-5 and TRBJ2-3; 10 positions match TRBD2. Germline values: CDR1 MNHEY, CDR2 SVGAGI. The CDR3 has 21 amino acids. With 5 bases clipped from V and 0 bases from J, the junction kept 20 bases outside the gene matches. DNA for the CDR3: TGTGCCAGCAGTAAGATCTCTAGCGGGAGTTTTTTTAAGGATAGCACAGATACGCAGTATTTT. It codes for CASSKISSGSFFKDSTDTQYF.

The chain employs TRBV29-1 and TRBJ1-1; a possible D gene is TRBD1 (5 bases). This CDR3 has 13 residues. The germline CDR1 and CDR2 sequences are SQVTM and ANQGSEA. V was trimmed by 4 bases and J by 1 base, leaving 10 bases between them. CDR3 DNA: TGCAGCGTTGCCGGGACCTCGAACACTGAAGCTTTCTTT. It specifies CSVAGTSNTEAFF.

This clonotype was observed a handful of times. The V and J genes are TRBV20-1 and TRBJ2-7; TRBD2 aligns across 7 bases. The CDR3 covers 18 residues. J lost 0 bases, V lost 0 bases, and 14 bases had no gene match. The V gene's germline CDR1 is DFQATT and CDR2 SNEGSKA (reference sequence). The CDR3 region has the DNA TGCAGTGCTAGAGATCTGAGGAGGGCGGGAGAGCTCTCCTACGAGCAGTACTTC. It translates to CSARDLRRAGELSYEQYF.

This clonotype has a handful of counts. The V and J genes are TRBV5-1 and TRBJ1-1; D remains ambiguous. Germline assignment: CDR1 SGHRS and CDR2 YFSETQ. Trimming took off 0 bases at V and 3 bases at J, with 12 bases between the two ends. The CDR3 sequence is 15 residues long. The CDR3 loop is CASSLDGGIDTEAFF. The CDR3, as DNA: TGCGCCAGCAGCTTGGACGGCGGGATTGACACTGAAGCTTTCTTT.

The rearrangement uses TRBV7-6 and TRBJ2-7, with D tentatively TRBD1 (5 bases). The CDR3 length is 13 residues. The germline V and J ends were trimmed by 1 base and 5 bases, with 9 bases remaining between them. The V gene's germline CDR1 is SGHVS and CDR2 FNYEAQ. CDR3 loop: CASSLGTKDEQYF. The CDR3 nucleotides are TGTGCCAGCAGCTTAGGGACAAAAGACGAGCAGTACTTC.

This clonotype came up a few times. The chain links TRBV28 to TRBJ2-7; TRBD2 agrees at 10 bases. The CDR3 consists of 15 residues. With V trimmed by 2 bases and J by 5 bases, 6 bases remained unmatched. Germline assignment: CDR1 MDHEN and CDR2 SYDVKM. Here the CDR3 reads CASSLLAGELNEQYF. CDR3 DNA: TGTGCCAGCAGTTTACTAGCGGGAGAGCTTAACGAGCAGTACTTC.

The chain joins TRBV4-1 to TRBJ2-3, with D hard to call. V lost 0 bases, J lost 2 bases, and 9 bases lay in between. The CDR3 runs 15 residues. CDR1 and CDR2 from the germline V gene are MGHRA and YSYEKL. The CDR3 DNA sequence: TGCGCCAGCAGCCAAGATCCGGTGGACACAGATACGCAGTATTTT. This codes for CASSQDPVDTDTQYF.

The genes are TRBV2 and TRBJ2-3; maybe TRBD1 (6 bases). This CDR3 has 14 residues. V was clipped by 5 bases and J by 2 bases, with 11 bases between them. Germline CDR1 reads SNHLY; CDR2 reads FYNNEI. The DNA of the CDR3 is TGTGCCAGCAGTTACGGACAGACCACAGATACGCAGTATTTT. Amino acids: CASSYGQTTDTQYF.

The chain links TRBV20-1 to TRBJ1-5; perhaps TRBD1 as D (5 bases). The CDR3 contains 16 residues. Germline V CDR1 and CDR2: DFQATT, SNEGSKA (reference sequence). Deletions cut 6 bases from V and 2 bases from J, with 20 bases between. In DNA, the CDR3 is TGCAGTGCCTACAAAGGGGAGACAGTGGGCAATCAGCCCCAGCATTTT. This gives the protein CSAYKGETVGNQPQHF.

This clonotype was counted only a few times. V gene TRBV29-1 combines with J gene TRBJ2-4, with 7 bases that match TRBD1. The germline gives CDR1 SQVTM, CDR2 ANQGSEA. The CDR3 consists of 13 residues. The junction had 7 bases not matched to a gene; V was cut back by 8 bases and J by 3 bases. The CDR3 spells CSPDRVVKNIQYF. The DNA of the CDR3 is TGCAGCCCCGACAGGGTTGTCAAAAACATTCAGTACTTC.